Below, 24 T cell receptor beta chains from the same sample are listed, as sequenced in a study of shared clonotypes between healthy human individuals. Only in-frame clones appear in the TCRdb table, and some are missing; sequencing was by immunoSEQ multiplex PCR. The sample holds some 120,000 clones, 55% to 70% seen once. Sequencing was carried out using memory CD8+ T cells sorted from blood. Subset specified: CD45RO+ cells pooled with CCR7-negative TemRA cells. Source of these receptors: a woman aged 25-40 years in good health.

V and J are TRBV5-4 and TRBJ1-1; tentative D call: TRBD1 (5 bases). Trimming stripped 4 bases from V and 1 base from J, with 17 bases between. CDR3 length: 16 amino acids. The germline V gene has CDR1 SGHNT and CDR2 YYREEE (reference sequence). The CDR3 region has the DNA TGTGCCAGCAGCCTATTCCAGGGCCGGGGGAACACTGAAGCTTTCTTT. This translates into CASSLFQGRGNTEAFF. Supplemented by reference TRBV5-4 and TRBJ1-1, the full variable domain reads ETGVTQSPTHLIKTRGQQVTLRCSSQSGHNTVSWYQQALGQGPQFIFQYYREEENGRGNFPPRFSGLQFPNYSSELNVNALELDDSALYLCASSLFQGRGNTEAFFGQGTRLTVV.

This clone has more than one count but fewer than ten. The CDR3 reads CASSPGASLPQHF. CDR3 coding DNA: TGTGCCAGCAGTCCGGGAGCCAGCCTTCCCCAGCATTTT. The rearrangement uses TRBV6-5 and TRBJ1-5; D unclear. This CDR3 spans 13 amino acids. From germline, CDR1 is MNHEY and CDR2 SVGAGI. V shed 5 bases and J shed 10 bases, with 15 bases lying between them.

The chain is built from TRBV5-6 and TRBJ2-7, with D possibly matching TRBD1 (5 bases). Looked up from germline, CDR1 is SGHDT and CDR2 is YYEEEE. This CDR3 is 17 amino acids long. V was pared by 3 bases and J by 1 base, with 20 bases between. The CDR3 sequence: CASSSGPAVHTSYEQYF. For the CDR3, the DNA is TGTGCCAGCAGCTCAGGGCCGGCAGTGCACACATCCTACGAGCAGTACTTC.

This clone was counted a single time. The CDR3 region has the DNA TGTGCCATCAGTCCCGGAGCGGGAGGAAACAATGAGCAGTTCTTC. It codes for CAISPGAGGNNEQFF. The genes are TRBV10-3 and TRBJ2-1, with TRBD2 matching over 9 bases. CDR1 is ENHRY and CDR2 is SYGVKD in the germline V gene. This CDR3 is built from 15 residues. V trimming: 5 bases; J trimming: 5 bases; junction bases outside the gene matches: 7.

This clone was counted only a few times. J is TRBJ2-3 and V is TRBV7-6; D is undetermined. Trimming removed 0 bases at V and 5 bases at J, with 3 bases between. CDR3 size: 12 residues. From germline, CDR1 is SGHVS and CDR2 FNYEAQ. CDR3 loop: CASSLAEDTQYF. The CDR3 region has the DNA TGTGCCAGCAGCTTAGCCGAAGATACGCAGTATTTT.

The chain carries TRBV11-2 and TRBJ2-7; possible D gene TRBD2, 6 bases. Between the trimmed V and J ends, which lost 5 bases and 2 bases, there was a span of 22 bases. Per germline, CDR1 SGHAT and CDR2 FQNNGV. This CDR3 spans 17 amino acids. The CDR3 reads CASSIRWGTGVPYEQYF. Here the CDR3 DNA reads TGTGCCAGCAGCATAAGGTGGGGGACTGGGGTCCCCTACGAGCAGTACTTC.

This CDR3 is CASSRGSSGQQHF. The DNA of the CDR3 is TGTGCCAGCAGCCGGGGGTCATCGGGGCAGCAGCATTTT. The chain is built from TRBV11-2 and TRBJ1-5, with D possibly TRBD1 on 5 matching bases. This CDR3 region has 13 residues. Germline lookup yields CDR1 SGHAT and CDR2 FQNNGV. Trimming shortened V by 5 bases and J by 13 bases, and 18 bases separated the two germline ends.

This clone was seen a single time. The chain combines TRBV4-2 with TRBJ2-7; TRBD2 aligns across 10 bases. CDR1 LGHNA and CDR2 YNFKEQ come from the germline V gene. This CDR3 comprises 20 residues. V lost 1 base and J lost 3; bases outside the gene matches: 18. Written as DNA, the CDR3 is TGTGCCAGCAGCCAAGTGGGACTAGCGTTAGCTCTGGAGACCCTCTACGAGCAGTACTTC. Its protein is CASSQVGLALALETLYEQYF.

This sequence joins TRBV6-1 and TRBJ2-3, with 12 bases fitting TRBD2. This CDR3 spans 15 amino acids. Germline CDR1 is MNHNS and CDR2 is SASEGT. The ends lost 6 bases at V and 6 bases at J; junction bases unmatched: 7. The CDR3 loop reads CASRELAGGSDTQYF. The DNA for the CDR3 is TGTGCCAGCAGGGAACTAGCGGGAGGTAGCGATACGCAGTATTTT.

The chain couples TRBV6-5 to TRBJ2-6; D may be TRBD1 (6 bases). The V end was cut by 0 bases, the J end by 5 bases, with 11 bases between. Germline values: CDR1 MNHEY, CDR2 SVGAGI. The CDR3 runs 16 residues. The DNA for the CDR3 is TGTGCCAGCAGTTACTCGACAGGTATTAGGGCCAACGTCCTGACTTTC. This gives the protein CASSYSTGIRANVLTF.

This clone has only one observation. The V and J genes are TRBV27 and TRBJ2-5, with D perhaps TRBD1 or TRBD2 (5 bases each). The CDR3 sequence is 11 residues long. Germline lookup yields CDR1 MNHEY and CDR2 SMNVEV (reference sequence). Trimming pared 6 bases from V and 5 bases from J, leaving 7 bases between. CDR3 nucleotide sequence: TGTGCCAGCAGGGGGGTCGAGACCCAGTACTTC. This sequence encodes CASRGVETQYF.

The rearrangement uses TRBV6-4 and TRBJ2-7; D is undetermined. CDR1 and CDR2 (germline): MRHNA, SNTAGT. There are 13 residues in the CDR3. Trimming stripped 2 bases from V and 6 bases from J, with 11 bases between. In nucleotides, the CDR3 is TGTGCCAGCAGTGACGCTGCAGGCAGCGAGCAGTACTTC. Its protein is CASSDAAGSEQYF.

The rearrangement uses TRBV15 and TRBJ2-4, with 7 bases that match TRBD2. In germline, CDR1 is LNHNV, CDR2 YYDKDF (reference sequence). The CDR3 has 15 amino acids. The trim removed 0 bases at V and 8 bases at J, leaving 7 bases unmatched. The CDR3 reads CATSRDAGGGDIQYF. CDR3 sequence (DNA): TGTGCCACCAGCAGAGATGCCGGGGGAGGGGACATTCAGTACTTC.

The chain has TRBV6-7 and TRBJ2-7, with D perhaps given as TRBD1 or TRBD2 (6 bases each). TRBV6-7 is marked as an open reading frame, function uncertain. Trimming stripped 2 bases from V and 5 bases from J, with 13 bases between. The length of the CDR3 is 14 residues. DNA for the CDR3: TGTGCCAGCAGTTACCCACGGGGGCTCAACGAGCAGTACTTC. This translates into CASSYPRGLNEQYF.

The chain has TRBV6-1 and TRBJ1-1; D perhaps matches TRBD1 (6 bases). Trimming cost V 4 bases and J 4 bases, with 16 bases left between them. Per the germline V gene, CDR1 is MNHNS and CDR2 is SASEGT. The CDR3 length is 15 residues. CDR3 protein: CASSAFRGGPTEAFF. CDR3 nucleotide sequence: TGTGCCAGCAGTGCCTTTAGGGGGGGCCCCACTGAAGCTTTCTTT.

This chain joins TRBV2 and TRBJ2-7; a weak D match, TRBD2 (5 bases). There are 15 residues in the CDR3. V was cut by 2 bases and J by 6 bases, with 17 bases left in between. The germline V gene encodes CDR1 SNHLY and CDR2 FYNNEI. CDR3 DNA: TGTGCCAGCAGTGAACTGGGCGGAGGCTATGGCGAGCAGTACTTC. The encoded protein is CASSELGGGYGEQYF.

The gene calls are TRBV9 and TRBJ2-3; weak D call: TRBD1 (6 bases). This CDR3 contains 16 residues. Germline V gene lookup returns CDR1 SGDLS and CDR2 YYNGEE. The V end lost 4 bases, the J end lost 2 bases, and 17 bases lay between the germline ends. The CDR3 loop is CASSPGQFTATDTQYF. In nucleotides, the CDR3 is TGTGCCAGCAGCCCCGGACAGTTTACCGCCACAGATACGCAGTATTTT.

The V and J genes are TRBV27 and TRBJ2-5; D is possibly TRBD2 (5 bases). The J call is in doubt because the DNA end fits TRBJ2-7 better. The CDR3 spans 14 residues. CDR1 is MNHEY, CDR2 SMNVEV, per germline (reference sequence). The CDR3 nucleotides are TGTGCCAGCAGTTACCAGCGGTTCTCCTACGAGCAGTACTTC. Translation: CASSYQRFSYEQYF.

There are a few counts of this clone. The chain is built from TRBV6-1 and TRBJ1-5, with 9 bases lining up with TRBD1. The ends lost 2 bases at V and 5 bases at J; junction bases unmatched: 7. Germline V lookup: CDR1 MNHNS, CDR2 SASEGT. This CDR3 comprises 16 residues. For the CDR3, the DNA is TGTGCCAGCAGTGAAAACACGGGACAGGGACATCAGCCCCAGCATTTT. It yields the protein CASSENTGQGHQPQHF.

V gene TRBV6-1 combines with J gene TRBJ2-2, with D maybe TRBD1 (5 bases). This CDR3 has 15 amino acids. V shed 2 bases and J shed 4 bases, with 11 bases lying between them. CDR1 and CDR2 (germline): MNHNS, SASEGT. The CDR3 coding sequence is TGTGCCAGCAGTGAACAAGGGGAATTCACCGGGGAGCTGTTTTTT. Amino acid sequence: CASSEQGEFTGELFF.

The CDR3 sequence is CASSEGQSSGNTIYF. The CDR3 DNA sequence: TGTGCCAGCAGCGAGGGACAGAGCTCTGGAAACACCATATATTTT. This chain joins TRBV9 and TRBJ1-3, with 7 bases fitting TRBD1. Looked up from germline, CDR1 is SGDLS and CDR2 is YYNGEE. With 3 bases clipped from V and 0 bases from J, the junction kept 3 bases outside the gene matches. This CDR3 has 15 amino acids.

The chain has TRBV5-6 and TRBJ1-1, with D hard to call. Germline CDR1 SGHDT, CDR2 YYEEEE. CDR3 length: 13 residues. Trimming stripped 1 base from V and 1 base from J, with 5 bases between. The CDR3 bases are TGTGCCAGCAGCTTGATGGGGAACACTGAAGCTTTCTTT. Its translation is CASSLMGNTEAFF. Together with reference TRBV5-6 and TRBJ1-1, the CDR3 gives the full variable domain: DAGVTQSPTHLIKTRGQQVTLRCSPKSGHDTVSWYQQALGQGPQFIFQYYEEEERQRGNFPDRFSGHQFPNYSSELNVNALLLGDSALYLCASSLMGNTEAFFGQGTRLTVV.

This clone was recorded once. This chain joins TRBV5-6 and TRBJ2-4; TRBD1 or TRBD2 may be the D gene (5 bases each). The CDR3 is 14 amino acids. The germline V and J ends were trimmed by 0 bases and 7 bases, with 11 bases remaining between them. From germline, CDR1 is SGHDT and CDR2 YYEEEE. Written as DNA, the CDR3 is TGTGCCAGCAGCTTGGCCGGGGCACCTAACATTCAGTACTTC. Translating it yields CASSLAGAPNIQYF.

The sample holds one count of this clone. This chain uses TRBV2 with TRBJ2-7; the D gene is possibly TRBD1 (6 bases). Germline CDR1 is SNHLY and CDR2 is FYNNEI. The CDR3 runs to 13 residues. Trimming shortened V by 6 bases and J by 3 bases, and 12 bases separated the two germline ends. The CDR3 nucleotides read TGTGCCAGCAGGCGCACAGGGCGCTACGAGCAGTACTTC. Its protein product is CASRRTGRYEQYF.